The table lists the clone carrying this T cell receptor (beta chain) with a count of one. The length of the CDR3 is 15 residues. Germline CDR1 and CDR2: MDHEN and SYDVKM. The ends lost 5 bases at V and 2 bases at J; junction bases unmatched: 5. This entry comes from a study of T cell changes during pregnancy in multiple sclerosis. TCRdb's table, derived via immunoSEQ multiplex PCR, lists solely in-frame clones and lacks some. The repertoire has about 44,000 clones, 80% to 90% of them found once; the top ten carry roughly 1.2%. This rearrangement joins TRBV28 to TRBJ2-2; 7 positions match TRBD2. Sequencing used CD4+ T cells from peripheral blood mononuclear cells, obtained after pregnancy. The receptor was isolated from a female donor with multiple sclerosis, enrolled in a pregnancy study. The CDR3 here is CASSNSGSNTGELFF. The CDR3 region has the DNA TGTGCCAGCAGTAATAGCGGGTCAAACACCGGGGAGCTGTTTTTT. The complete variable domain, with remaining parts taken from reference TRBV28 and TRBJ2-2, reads DVKVTQSSRYLVKRTGEKVFLECVQDMDHENMFWYRQDPGLGLRLIYFSYDVKMKEKGDIPEGYSVSREKKERFSLILESASTNQTSMYLCASSNSGSNTGELFFGEGSRLTVL.